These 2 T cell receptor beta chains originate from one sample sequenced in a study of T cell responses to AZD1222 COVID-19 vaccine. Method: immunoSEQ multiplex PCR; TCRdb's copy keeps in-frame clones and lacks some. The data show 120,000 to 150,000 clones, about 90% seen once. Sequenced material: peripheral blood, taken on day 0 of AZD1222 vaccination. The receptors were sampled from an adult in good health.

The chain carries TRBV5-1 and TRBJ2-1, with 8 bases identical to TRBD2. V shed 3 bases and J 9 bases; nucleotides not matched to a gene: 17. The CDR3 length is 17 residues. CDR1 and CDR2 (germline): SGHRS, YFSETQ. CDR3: CASSSGPGRGGLGEQFF. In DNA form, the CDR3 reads TGCGCCAGCAGCTCTGGACCCGGGAGGGGGGGACTTGGTGAGCAGTTCTTC.

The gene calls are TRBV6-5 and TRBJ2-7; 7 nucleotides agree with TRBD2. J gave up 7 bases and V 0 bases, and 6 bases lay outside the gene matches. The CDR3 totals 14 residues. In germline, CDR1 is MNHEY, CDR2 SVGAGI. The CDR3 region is CASSYSGGAGEQYF. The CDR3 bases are TGTGCCAGCAGTTACTCGGGAGGGGCTGGGGAGCAGTACTTC.